The present TCR beta chain was sequenced within a study of T cell responses to AZD1222 COVID-19 vaccine (dated by TCRdb to the early 2020s). With regard to the full study: A total of around 240 trial participants underwent TCR sequencing, of whom approximately 210 received two doses of AZD1222 and about 25 received two doses of the MenACWY control vaccine. Trial participants were enrolled by age into 18-55, 56-69 and 70-plus year subgroups, with roughly 150, 30 and 60 TCR-sequenced participants respectively.

Concerning this clone: The specificity of this receptor is unknown. Qualities for individual bases were not recorded, and no much larger clone is one base off.

Findings and caveats that apply to the study as a whole: Only a handful of AZD1222 recipients were SARS-CoV-2 seropositive at baseline, limiting conclusions about previously exposed vaccinees. The whole spike protein was spanned by vaccine-associated CD4 TCRs, and dominant responses were seen in regions 160-218 and 743-854. In the small 56-69-year group, the increase in depth fell short of significance, most likely because of low power. Most participants were white British and females outnumbered males, and the authors suggested that clonal diversity may have been underestimated. Nearly half of unique spike-specific TCRs reportedly recognized epitopes outside regions mutated in the B.1.351 and B.1.1.7 variants. Spike-specific TCR breadth and depth rose significantly after two AZD1222 doses compared with day 0 and with MenACWY recipients. Because no day 14 peak-response samples were available, repertoires were characterized only after the peak T cell response.

Deletion took 2 bases off V and 6 bases off J, with a span of 10 bases between the germline ends. From cysteine to phenylalanine, the CDR3 is 13 amino acids long. Only CDR3 DNA is held: 39 bases, read in frame from base 1. Via the germline V gene (reference sequence), CDR1 is LNHDA and CDR2 SQIVND. The sample's time point label is to be understood as: about 28 days (+/-7) after the second vaccine dose. Because spike-specific TCR depth and breadth did not differ between the two schedules, AZD1222 recipients who got a second dose at roughly 4 weeks were pooled with those who got a second dose at roughly 12 weeks. Vaccinee samples came from UK trials COV001 and COV002, including a single-blind randomized controlled phase 2/3 trial of AZD1222 (ChAdOx1 nCoV-19) in healthy adults. Trial participant PBMC samples were collected at day 0 and day 28 after the second dose for TCRbeta chain sequencing. The CDR3 regions of human TCRbeta chains were analyzed by immunosequencing. The study's processing was this. TCRs in the repertoires were matched against a reference library of SARS-CoV-2-specific TCRs that had been generated with the MIRA antigen-specificity platform. Breadth was defined as the fraction of unique TCRs that were SARS-CoV-2-associated, and depth was defined as the fraction of total T cells that were SARS-CoV-2-associated. Using the MIRA data, every spike-specific TCR was mapped to the spike region that the TCR reacted to and assigned to either a CD4 or a CD8 class. Log10-transformed breadth and depth values were compared by one-way ANOVA with Sidak's multiple comparisons tests. What TCRdb holds here is the immuneACCESS table cut down to in-frame rearrangements. Part of the clones is not present; checked against another copy, under half of the missing clones reflect an unresolved V gene, and the others are unexplained. V and J calls and clone size come straight from that table; D and trimming were deduced from the DNA. The table for this sample lists 90,000 to 120,000 clones; over 80% of them were counted only once. The ten most abundant clones make up roughly 6.2% of the sample.

The material sequenced was peripheral blood, taken 28 days after the second AZD1222 dose. The sequence links TRBV19 to TRBJ1-1; matching of 6 bases hints at TRBD1 as the D gene. The sequence came from an adult who received the AZD1222 COVID-19 vaccine. For the CDR3, the sequence is CASSIQGIAEAFF. The DNA is TGTGCCAGTAGTATACAGGGGATCGCTGAAGCTTTCTTT. Outside the CDR3, residues come from the reference TRBV19 and TRBJ1-1 proteins, so the full variable domain is: DGGITQSPKYLFRKEGQNVTLSCEQNLNHDAMYWYRQDPGQGLRLIYYSQIVNDFQKGDIAEGYSVSREKKESFPLTVTSAQKNPTAFYLCASSIQGIAEAFFGQGTRLTVV.